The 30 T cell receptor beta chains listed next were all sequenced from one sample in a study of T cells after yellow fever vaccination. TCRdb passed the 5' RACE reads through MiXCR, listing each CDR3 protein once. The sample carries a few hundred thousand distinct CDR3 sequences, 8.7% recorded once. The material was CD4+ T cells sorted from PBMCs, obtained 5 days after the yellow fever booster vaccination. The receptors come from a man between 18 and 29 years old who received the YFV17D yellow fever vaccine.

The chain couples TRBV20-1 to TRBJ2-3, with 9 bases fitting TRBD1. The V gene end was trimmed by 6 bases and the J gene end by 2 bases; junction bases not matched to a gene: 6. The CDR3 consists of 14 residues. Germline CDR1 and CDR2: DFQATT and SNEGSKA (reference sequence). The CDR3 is CSAVGQGPTDTQYF. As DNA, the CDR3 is TGCAGTGCGGTGGGACAGGGCCCCACAGATACGCAGTATTTT.

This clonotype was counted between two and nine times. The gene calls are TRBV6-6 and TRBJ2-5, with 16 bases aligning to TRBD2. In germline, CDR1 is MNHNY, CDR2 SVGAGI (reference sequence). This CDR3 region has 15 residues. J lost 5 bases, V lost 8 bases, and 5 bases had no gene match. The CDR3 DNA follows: TGTGCCAGCGGGACTAGCGGGGGGGCCGAGGAGACCCAGTACTTC. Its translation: CASGTSGGAEETQYF.

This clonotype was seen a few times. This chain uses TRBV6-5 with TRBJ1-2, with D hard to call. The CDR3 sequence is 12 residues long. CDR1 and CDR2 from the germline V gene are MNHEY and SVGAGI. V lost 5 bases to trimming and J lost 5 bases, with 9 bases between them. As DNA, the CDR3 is TGTGCCAGCAGTCCCACATCGTATGGCTACACCTTC. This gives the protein CASSPTSYGYTF.

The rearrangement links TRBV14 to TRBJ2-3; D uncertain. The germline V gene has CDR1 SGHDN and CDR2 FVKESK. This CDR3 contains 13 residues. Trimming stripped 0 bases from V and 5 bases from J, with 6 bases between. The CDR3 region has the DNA TGTGCCAGCAGCCAAGATCCCGGAGATACGCAGTATTTT. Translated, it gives CASSQDPGDTQYF.

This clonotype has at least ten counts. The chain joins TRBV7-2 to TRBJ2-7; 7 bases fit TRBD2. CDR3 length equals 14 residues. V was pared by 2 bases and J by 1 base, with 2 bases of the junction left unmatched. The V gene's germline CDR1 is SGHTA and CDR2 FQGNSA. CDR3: CASSLLAESYEQYF. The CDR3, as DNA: TGTGCCAGCAGCTTACTAGCGGAGTCCTACGAGCAGTACTTC.

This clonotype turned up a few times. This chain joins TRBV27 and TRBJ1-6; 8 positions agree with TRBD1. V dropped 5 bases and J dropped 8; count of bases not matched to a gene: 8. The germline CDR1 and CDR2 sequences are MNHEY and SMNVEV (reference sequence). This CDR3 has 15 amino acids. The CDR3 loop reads CASSRGGRGHSPLHF. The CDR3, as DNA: TGTGCCAGCAGTAGAGGAGGCAGGGGGCATTCACCCCTCCACTTT.

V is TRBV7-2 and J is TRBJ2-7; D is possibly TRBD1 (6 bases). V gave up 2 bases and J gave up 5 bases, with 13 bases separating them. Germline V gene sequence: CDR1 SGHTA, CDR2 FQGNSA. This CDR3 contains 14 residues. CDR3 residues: CASSLRDNLHEQYF. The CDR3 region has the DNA TGTGCCAGCAGCTTAAGGGACAACTTACACGAGCAGTACTTC.

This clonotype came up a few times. The CDR3, as DNA: TGCAGTGCGCCGGGCCGGGATCTGGGTACAGATACGCAGTATTTT. This codes for CSAPGRDLGTDTQYF. This chain joins TRBV20-1 and TRBJ2-3, with a tentative D call TRBD2 (5 bases). CDR1 and CDR2 from the germline V gene are DFQATT and SNEGSKA (reference sequence). The CDR3 has 15 residues. The germline V and J ends were trimmed by 6 bases and 3 bases, with 19 bases remaining between them.

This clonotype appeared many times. For the CDR3, the DNA is TGCAGCGTTGAAGATGAGGGCAGGGGGGTAATTGAAGCTTTCTTT. Translated: CSVEDEGRGVIEAFF. The genes are TRBV29-1 and TRBJ1-1, with 7 bases that match TRBD1. CDR3 length: 15 amino acids. The germline CDR1 and CDR2 sequences are SQVTM and ANQGSEA. Losses at the gene ends were 0 bases for V and 7 bases for J; bases not matched to a gene: 11.

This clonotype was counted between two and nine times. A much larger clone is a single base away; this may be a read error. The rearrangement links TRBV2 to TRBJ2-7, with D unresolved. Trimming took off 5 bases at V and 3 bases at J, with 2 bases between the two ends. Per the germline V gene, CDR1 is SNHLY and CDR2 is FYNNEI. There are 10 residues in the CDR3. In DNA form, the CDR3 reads TGTGCCAGCAGTAACTACGAGCAGTACGTC. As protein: CASSNYEQYV.

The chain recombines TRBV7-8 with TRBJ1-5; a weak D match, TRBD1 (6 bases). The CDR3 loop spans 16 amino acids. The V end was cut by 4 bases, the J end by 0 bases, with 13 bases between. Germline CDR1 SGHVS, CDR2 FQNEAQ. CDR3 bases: TGTGCCAGCAGCTCTGAGCTCAGGGGTAGCAATCAGCCCCAGCATTTT. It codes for CASSSELRGSNQPQHF.

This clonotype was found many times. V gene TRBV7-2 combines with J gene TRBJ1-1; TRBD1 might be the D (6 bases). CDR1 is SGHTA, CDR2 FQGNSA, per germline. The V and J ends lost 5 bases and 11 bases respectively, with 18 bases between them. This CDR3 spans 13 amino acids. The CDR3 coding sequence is TGTGCCAGCAGCCTACCACAGGGTCAAAGGGCTTTCTTT. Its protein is CASSLPQGQRAFF.

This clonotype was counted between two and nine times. The CDR3 bases are TGCAGTGCTAGAGCCGGGGCACAAGAGACCCAGTACTTC. Translated, it gives CSARAGAQETQYF. This chain uses TRBV20-1 with TRBJ2-5; the D call may be TRBD1 or TRBD2 (5 bases each). This CDR3 is 13 amino acids long. The germline V gene encodes CDR1 DFQATT and CDR2 SNEGSKA (reference sequence). V dropped 1 base and J dropped 2 bases, with 8 bases sitting between them.

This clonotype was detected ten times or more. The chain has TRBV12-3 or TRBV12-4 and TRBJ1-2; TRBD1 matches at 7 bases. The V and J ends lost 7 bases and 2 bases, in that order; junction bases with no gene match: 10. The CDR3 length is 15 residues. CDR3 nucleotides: TGTGCCAGCACCATGACAGGGACGTGGAACTATGGCTACACCTTC. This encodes CASTMTGTWNYGYTF.

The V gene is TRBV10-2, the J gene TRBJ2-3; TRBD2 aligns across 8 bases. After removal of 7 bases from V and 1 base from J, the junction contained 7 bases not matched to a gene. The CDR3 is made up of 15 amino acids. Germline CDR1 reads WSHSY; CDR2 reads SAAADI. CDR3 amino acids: CASTIQGLGTDTQYF. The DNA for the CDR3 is TGCGCCAGCACGATTCAGGGACTAGGCACAGATACGCAGTATTTT.

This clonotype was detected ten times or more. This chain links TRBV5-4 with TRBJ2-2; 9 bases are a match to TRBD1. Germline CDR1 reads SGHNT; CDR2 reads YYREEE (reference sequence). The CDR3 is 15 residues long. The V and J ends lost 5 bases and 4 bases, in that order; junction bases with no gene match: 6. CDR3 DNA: TGTGCCAGCAGTTCGGACAGGGGTGGCACCGGGGAGCTGTTTTTT. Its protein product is CASSSDRGGTGELFF.

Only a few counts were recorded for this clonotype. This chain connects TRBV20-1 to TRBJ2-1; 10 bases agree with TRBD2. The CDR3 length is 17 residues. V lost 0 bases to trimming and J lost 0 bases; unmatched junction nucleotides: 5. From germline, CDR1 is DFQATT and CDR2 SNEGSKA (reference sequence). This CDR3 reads CSARDGLAVRSYNEQFF. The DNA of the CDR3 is TGCAGTGCTAGAGATGGACTAGCGGTTCGCTCCTACAATGAGCAGTTCTTC.

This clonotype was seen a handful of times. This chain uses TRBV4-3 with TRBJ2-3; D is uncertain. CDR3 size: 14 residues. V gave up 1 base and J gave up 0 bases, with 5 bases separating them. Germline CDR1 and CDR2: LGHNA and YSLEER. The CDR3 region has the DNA TGCGCCAGCAGCCAAGTCCACAGCACAGATACGCAGTATTTT. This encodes CASSQVHSTDTQYF.

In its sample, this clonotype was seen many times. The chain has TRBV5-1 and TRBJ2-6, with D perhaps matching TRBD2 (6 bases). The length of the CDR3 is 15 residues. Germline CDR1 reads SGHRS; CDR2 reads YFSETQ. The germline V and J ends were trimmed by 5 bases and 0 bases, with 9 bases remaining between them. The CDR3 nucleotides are TGCGCCAGCAGTAAGGACTACTCTGGGGCCAACGTCCTGACTTTC. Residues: CASSKDYSGANVLTF. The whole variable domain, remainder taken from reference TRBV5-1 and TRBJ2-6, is KAGVTQTPRYLIKTRGQQVTLSCSPISGHRSVSWYQQTPGQGLQFLFEYFSETQRNKGNFPGRFSGRQFSNSRSEMNVSTLELGDSALYLCASSKDYSGANVLTFGAGSRLTVL.

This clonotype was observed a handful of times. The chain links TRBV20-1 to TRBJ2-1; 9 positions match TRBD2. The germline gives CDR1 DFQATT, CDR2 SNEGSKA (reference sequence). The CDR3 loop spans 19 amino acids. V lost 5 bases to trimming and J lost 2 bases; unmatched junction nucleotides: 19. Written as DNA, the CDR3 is TGCAGTGCTCGGGGCCCCCAGCGGGGGGCTCCCAGGACCTACAATGAGCAGTTCTTC. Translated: CSARGPQRGAPRTYNEQFF.

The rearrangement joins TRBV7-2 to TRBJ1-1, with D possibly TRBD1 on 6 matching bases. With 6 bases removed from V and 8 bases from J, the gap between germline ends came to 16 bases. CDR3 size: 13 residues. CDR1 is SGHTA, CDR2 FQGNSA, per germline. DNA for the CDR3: TGTGCCAGCAGGGGAAACAGGGAGGGCGAAGCTTTCTTT. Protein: CASRGNREGEAFF.

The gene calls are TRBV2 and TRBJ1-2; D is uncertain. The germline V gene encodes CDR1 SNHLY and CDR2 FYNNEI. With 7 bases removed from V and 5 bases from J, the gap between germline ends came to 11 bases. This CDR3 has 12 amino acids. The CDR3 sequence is CASNLAGYGYTF. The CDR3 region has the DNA TGTGCCAGCAACCTAGCCGGATATGGCTACACCTTC.

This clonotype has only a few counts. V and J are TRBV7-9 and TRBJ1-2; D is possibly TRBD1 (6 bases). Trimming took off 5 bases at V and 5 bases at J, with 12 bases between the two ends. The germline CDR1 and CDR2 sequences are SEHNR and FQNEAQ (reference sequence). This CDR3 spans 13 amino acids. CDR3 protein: CASSPGQRYGYTF. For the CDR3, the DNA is TGTGCCAGCAGCCCGGGACAACGGTATGGCTACACCTTC.

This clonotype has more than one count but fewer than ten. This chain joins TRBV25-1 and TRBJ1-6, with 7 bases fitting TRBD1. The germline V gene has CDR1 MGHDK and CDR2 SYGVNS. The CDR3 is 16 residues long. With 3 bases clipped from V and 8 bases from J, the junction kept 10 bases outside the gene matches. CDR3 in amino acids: CASSDIRQGRDSPLHF. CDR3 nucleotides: TGTGCCAGCAGTGATATACGACAGGGAAGGGATTCACCCCTCCACTTT.

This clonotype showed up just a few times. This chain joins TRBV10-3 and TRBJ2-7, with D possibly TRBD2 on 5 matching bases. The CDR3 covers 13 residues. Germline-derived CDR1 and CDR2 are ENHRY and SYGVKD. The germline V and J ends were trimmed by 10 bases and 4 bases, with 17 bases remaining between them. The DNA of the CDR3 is TGTGCCACCGTGGCAGGAGGAGTTTACGAGCAGTACTTC. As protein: CATVAGGVYEQYF.

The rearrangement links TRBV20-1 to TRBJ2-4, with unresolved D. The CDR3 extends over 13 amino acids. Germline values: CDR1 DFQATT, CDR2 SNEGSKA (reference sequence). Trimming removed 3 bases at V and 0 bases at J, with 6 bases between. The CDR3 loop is CSASNLAKNIQYF. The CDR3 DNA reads TGCAGTGCTAGTAACCTAGCCAAAAACATTCAGTACTTC.

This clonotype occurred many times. The CDR3 DNA reads as TGTGCCAGCAGCGGAACGACAGGGTTAGAGACCCAGTACTTC. Its protein product is CASSGTTGLETQYF. The chain employs TRBV9 and TRBJ2-5; TRBD1 agrees at 7 bases. J gave up 4 bases and V 3 bases, and 6 bases lay outside the gene matches. CDR1 and CDR2 from the germline V gene are SGDLS and YYNGEE. The CDR3 runs 14 residues.

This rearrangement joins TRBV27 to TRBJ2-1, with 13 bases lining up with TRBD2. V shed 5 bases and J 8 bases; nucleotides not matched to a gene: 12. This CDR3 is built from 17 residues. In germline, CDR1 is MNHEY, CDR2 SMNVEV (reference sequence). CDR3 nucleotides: TGTGCCAGCAGTGCCCGACTAGCGGGGGGCCCCCGGGATGAGCAGTTCTTC. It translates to CASSARLAGGPRDEQFF.

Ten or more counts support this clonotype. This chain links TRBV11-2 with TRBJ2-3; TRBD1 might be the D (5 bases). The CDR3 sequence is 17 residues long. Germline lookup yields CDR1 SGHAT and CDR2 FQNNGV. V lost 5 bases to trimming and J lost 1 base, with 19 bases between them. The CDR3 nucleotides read TGTGCCAGCAGCCAGGCCCGGGTACAGGATCGCACAGATACGCAGTATTTT. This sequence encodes CASSQARVQDRTDTQYF. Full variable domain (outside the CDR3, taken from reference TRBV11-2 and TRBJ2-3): EAGVAQSPRYKIIEKRQSVAFWCNPISGHATLYWYQQILGQGPKLLIQFQNNGVVDDSQLPKDRFSAERLKGVDSTLKIQPAKLEDSAVYLCASSQARVQDRTDTQYFGPGTRLTVL.

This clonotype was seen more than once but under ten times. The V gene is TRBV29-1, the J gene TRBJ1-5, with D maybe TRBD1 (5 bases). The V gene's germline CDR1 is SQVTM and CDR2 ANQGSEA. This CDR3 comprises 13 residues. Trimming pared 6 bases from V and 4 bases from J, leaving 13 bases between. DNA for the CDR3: TGCAGCGTCGGTCCGGGGCAAAATCAGCCCCAGCATTTT. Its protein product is CSVGPGQNQPQHF.